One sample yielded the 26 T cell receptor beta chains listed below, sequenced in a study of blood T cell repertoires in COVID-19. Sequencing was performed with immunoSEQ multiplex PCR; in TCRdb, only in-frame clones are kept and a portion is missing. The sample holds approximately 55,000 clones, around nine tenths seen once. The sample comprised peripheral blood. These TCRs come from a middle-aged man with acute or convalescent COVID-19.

Here the CDR3 reads CSVGRHYKSYNEQFF. The CDR3 DNA sequence: TGCAGCGTTGGACGACATTACAAATCCTACAATGAGCAGTTCTTC. The chain recombines TRBV29-1 with TRBJ2-1; no definite D call. Germline values: CDR1 SQVTM, CDR2 ANQGSEA. V lost 4 bases to trimming and J lost 1 base, with 14 bases between them. The CDR3 extends over 15 amino acids.

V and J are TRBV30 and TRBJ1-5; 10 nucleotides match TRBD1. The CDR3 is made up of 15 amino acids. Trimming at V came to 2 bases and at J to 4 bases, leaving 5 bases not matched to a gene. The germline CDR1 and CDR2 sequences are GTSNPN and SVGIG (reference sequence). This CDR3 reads CAWSYRQGANQPQHF. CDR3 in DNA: TGTGCCTGGAGTTATAGACAGGGGGCGAATCAGCCCCAGCATTTT.

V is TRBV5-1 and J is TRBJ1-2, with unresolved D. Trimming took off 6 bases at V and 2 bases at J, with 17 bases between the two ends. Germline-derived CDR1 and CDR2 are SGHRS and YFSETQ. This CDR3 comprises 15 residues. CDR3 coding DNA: TGCGCCAGCAAGTGGGCATCAGAAAACAACTATGGCTACACCTTC. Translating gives CASKWASENNYGYTF.

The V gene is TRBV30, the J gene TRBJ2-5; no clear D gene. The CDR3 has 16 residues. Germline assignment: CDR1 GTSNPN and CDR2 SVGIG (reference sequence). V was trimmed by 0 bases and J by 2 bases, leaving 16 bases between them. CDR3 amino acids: CAWSVLRNSIQETQYF. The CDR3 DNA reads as TGTGCCTGGAGTGTACTGCGGAATAGTATACAAGAGACCCAGTACTTC. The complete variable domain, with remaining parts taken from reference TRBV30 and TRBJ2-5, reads SQTIHQWPATLVQPVGSPLSLECTVEGTSNPNLYWYRQAAGRGLQLLFYSVGIGQISSEVPQNLSASRPQDRQFILSSKKLLLSDSGFYLCAWSVLRNSIQETQYFGPGTRLLVL.

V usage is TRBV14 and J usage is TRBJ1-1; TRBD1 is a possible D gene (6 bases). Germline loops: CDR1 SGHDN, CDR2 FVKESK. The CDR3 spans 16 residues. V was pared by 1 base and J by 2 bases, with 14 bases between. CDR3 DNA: TGTGCCAGCAGCCAAGGGGAGGGCAGGGGAAACACTGAAGCTTTCTTT. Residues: CASSQGEGRGNTEAFF.

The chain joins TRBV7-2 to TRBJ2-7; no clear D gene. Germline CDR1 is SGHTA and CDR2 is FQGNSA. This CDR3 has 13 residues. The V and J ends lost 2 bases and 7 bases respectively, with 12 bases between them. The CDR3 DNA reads TGTGCCAGCAGCTTAAACCCCTCCGGGGAGCAGTACTTC. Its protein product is CASSLNPSGEQYF.

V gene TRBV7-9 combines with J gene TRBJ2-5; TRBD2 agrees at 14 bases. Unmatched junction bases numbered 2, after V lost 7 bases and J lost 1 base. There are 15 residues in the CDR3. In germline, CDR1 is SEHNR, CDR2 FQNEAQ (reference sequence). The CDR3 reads CASNGLAGGQETQYF. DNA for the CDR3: TGTGCCAGCAACGGACTAGCGGGAGGCCAAGAGACCCAGTACTTC.

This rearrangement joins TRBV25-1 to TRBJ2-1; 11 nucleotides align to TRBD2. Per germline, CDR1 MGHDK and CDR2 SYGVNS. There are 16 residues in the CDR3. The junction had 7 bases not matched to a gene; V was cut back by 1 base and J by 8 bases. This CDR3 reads CASSEFLAGGGHEQFF. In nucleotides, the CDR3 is TGTGCCAGCAGTGAATTCCTAGCGGGAGGTGGACATGAGCAGTTCTTC.

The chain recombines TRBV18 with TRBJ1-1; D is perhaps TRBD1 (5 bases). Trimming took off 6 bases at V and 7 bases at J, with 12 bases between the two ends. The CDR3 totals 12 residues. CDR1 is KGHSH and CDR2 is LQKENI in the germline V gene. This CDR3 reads CASSPGRVEAFF. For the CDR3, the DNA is TGTGCCAGCTCCCCCGGCAGGGTTGAAGCTTTCTTT.

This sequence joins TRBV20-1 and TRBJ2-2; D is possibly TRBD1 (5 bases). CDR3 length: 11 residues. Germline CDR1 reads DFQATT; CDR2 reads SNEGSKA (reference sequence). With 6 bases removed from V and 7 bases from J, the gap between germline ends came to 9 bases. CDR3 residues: CSAMTVGELFF. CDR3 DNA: TGCAGTGCGATGACAGTCGGGGAGCTGTTTTTT.

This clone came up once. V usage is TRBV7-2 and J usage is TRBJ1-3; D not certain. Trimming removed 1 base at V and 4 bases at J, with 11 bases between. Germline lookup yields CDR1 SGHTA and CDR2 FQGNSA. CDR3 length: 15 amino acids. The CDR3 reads CASSLGLRGGNTIYF. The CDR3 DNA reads TGTGCCAGCAGCTTAGGTCTGCGAGGCGGAAACACCATATATTTT.

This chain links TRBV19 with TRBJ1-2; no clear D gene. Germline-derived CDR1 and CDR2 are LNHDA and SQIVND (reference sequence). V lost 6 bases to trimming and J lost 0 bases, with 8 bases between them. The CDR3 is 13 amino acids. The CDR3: CASRQPANYGYTF. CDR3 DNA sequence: TGTGCCAGTAGACAACCAGCTAACTATGGCTACACCTTC.

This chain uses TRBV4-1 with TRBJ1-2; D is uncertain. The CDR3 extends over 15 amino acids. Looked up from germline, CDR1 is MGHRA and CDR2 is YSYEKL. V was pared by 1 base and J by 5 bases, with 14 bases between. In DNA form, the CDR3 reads TGCGCCAGCAGCCAAGGCCAAACTTTAAATTATGGCTACACCTTC. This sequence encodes CASSQGQTLNYGYTF.

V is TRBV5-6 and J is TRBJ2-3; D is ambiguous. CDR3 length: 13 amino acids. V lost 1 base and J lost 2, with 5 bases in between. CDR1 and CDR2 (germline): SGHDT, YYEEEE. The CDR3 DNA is TGTGCCAGCAGCTTGACAGCCACAGATACGCAGTATTTT. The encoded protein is CASSLTATDTQYF.

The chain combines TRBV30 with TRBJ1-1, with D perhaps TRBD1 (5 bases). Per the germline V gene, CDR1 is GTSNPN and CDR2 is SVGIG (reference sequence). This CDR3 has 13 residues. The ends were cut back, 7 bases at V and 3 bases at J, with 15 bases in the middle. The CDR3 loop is CASGGTVDTEAFF. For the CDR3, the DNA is TGTGCCTCTGGGGGGACGGTTGACACTGAAGCTTTCTTT.

The chain's CDR3 is CASAVPAGGALHGYTF. CDR3 DNA: TGTGCCAGCGCCGTCCCGGCAGGGGGCGCACTCCATGGCTACACCTTC. The V call is TRBV19, the J call TRBJ1-2; 8 bases map to TRBD1. Germline CDR1 is LNHDA and CDR2 is SQIVND (reference sequence). This CDR3 comprises 16 residues. The trim removed 9 bases at V and 6 bases at J, leaving 18 bases unmatched.

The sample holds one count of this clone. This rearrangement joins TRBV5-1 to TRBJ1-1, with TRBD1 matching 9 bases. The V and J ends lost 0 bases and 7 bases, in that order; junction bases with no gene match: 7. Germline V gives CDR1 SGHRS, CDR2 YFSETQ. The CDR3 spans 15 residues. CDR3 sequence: CASSLAGTGTFEAFF. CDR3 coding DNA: TGCGCCAGCAGCTTGGCCGGGACAGGGACGTTTGAAGCTTTCTTT.

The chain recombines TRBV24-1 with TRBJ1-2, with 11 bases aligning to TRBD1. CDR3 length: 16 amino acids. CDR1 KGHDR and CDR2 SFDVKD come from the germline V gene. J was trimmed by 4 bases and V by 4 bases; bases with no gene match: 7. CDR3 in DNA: TGTGCCACCAGTGACCGTAGGACAGGGGGCGCCTATGGCTACACCTTC. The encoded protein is CATSDRRTGGAYGYTF.

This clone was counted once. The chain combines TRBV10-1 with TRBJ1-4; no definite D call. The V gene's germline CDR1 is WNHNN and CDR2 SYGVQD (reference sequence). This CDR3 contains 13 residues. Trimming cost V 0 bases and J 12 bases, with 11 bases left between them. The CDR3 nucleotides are TGCGCCAGCAGTGAGTCGTCGAGAGGGCAACTGTTTTTT. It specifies CASSESSRGQLFF.

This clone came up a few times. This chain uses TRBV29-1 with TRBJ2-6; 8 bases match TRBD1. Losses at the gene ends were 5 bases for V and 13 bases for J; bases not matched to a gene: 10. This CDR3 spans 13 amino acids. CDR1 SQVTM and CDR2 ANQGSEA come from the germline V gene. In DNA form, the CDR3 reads TGCAGCGTTCGCCCGGGACAGGAGGGAGTCCTGACTTTC. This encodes CSVRPGQEGVLTF.

The CDR3 reads CASSAGGGGSSSYNEQFF. As DNA, the CDR3 is TGTGCCAGCAGCGCGGGAGGAGGCGGGAGCAGCTCCTACAATGAGCAGTTCTTC. V is TRBV9 and J is TRBJ2-1; 7 positions agree with TRBD2. The germline gives CDR1 SGDLS, CDR2 YYNGEE. This CDR3 is 18 amino acids long. The V segment lost 3 bases and the J segment 0 bases; nucleotides outside the gene matches: 12.

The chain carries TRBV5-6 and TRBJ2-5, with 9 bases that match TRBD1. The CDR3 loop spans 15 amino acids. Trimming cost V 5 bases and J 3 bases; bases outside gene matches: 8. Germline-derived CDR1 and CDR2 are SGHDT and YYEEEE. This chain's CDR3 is CASRSKRTGEETQYF. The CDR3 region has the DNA TGTGCCAGCAGGAGCAAACGGACAGGGGAAGAGACCCAGTACTTC. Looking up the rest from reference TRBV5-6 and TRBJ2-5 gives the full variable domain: DAGVTQSPTHLIKTRGQQVTLRCSPKSGHDTVSWYQQALGQGPQFIFQYYEEEERQRGNFPDRFSGHQFPNYSSELNVNALLLGDSALYLCASRSKRTGEETQYFGPGTRLLVL.

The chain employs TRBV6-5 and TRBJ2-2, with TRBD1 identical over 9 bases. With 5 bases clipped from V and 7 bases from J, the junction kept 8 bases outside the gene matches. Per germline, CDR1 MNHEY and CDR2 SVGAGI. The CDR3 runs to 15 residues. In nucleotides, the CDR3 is TGTGCCAGCAGTCCGCCGGGACAGGGCGGCGGGGAGCTGTTTTTT. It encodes CASSPPGQGGGELFF.

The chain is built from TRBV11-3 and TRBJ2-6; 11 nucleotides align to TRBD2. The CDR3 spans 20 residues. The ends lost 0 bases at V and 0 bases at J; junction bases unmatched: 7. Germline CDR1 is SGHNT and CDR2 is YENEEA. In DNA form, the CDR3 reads TGTGCCAGCAGCTTAGATGCGACTAGCGGGACCTCCTCTGGGGCCAACGTCCTGACTTTC. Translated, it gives CASSLDATSGTSSGANVLTF. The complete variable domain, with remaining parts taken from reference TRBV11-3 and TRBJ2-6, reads EAGVVQSPRYKIIEKKQPVAFWCNPISGHNTLYWYLQNLGQGPELLIRYENEEAVDDSQLPKDRFSAERLKGVDSTLKIQPAELGDSAVYLCASSLDATSGTSSGANVLTFGAGSRLTVL.

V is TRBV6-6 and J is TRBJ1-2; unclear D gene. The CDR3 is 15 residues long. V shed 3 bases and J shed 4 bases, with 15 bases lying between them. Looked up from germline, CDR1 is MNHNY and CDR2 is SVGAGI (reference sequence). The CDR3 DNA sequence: TGTGCCAGCAGTTATACCAGGCTCTCGCCCTATGGCTACACCTTC. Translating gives CASSYTRLSPYGYTF.

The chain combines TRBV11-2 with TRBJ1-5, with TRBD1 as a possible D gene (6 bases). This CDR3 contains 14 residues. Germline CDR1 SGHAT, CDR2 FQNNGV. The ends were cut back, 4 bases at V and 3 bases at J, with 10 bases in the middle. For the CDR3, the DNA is TGTGCCAGCAGCTCCGACAGGCTCAATCAGCCCCAGCATTTT. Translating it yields CASSSDRLNQPQHF. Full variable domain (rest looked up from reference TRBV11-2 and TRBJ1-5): EAGVAQSPRYKIIEKRQSVAFWCNPISGHATLYWYQQILGQGPKLLIQFQNNGVVDDSQLPKDRFSAERLKGVDSTLKIQPAKLEDSAVYLCASSSDRLNQPQHFGDGTRLSIL.